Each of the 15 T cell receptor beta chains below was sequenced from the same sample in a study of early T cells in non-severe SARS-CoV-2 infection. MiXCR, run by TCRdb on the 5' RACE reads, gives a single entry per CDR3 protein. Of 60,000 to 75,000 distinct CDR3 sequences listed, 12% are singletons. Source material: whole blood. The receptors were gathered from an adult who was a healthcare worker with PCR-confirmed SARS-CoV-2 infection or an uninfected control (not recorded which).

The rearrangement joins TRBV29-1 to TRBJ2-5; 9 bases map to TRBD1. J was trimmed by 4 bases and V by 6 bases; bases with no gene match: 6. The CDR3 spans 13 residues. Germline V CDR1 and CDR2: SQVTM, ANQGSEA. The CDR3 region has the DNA TGCAGCGTGTATCAGGGACAGGGAGAGACCCAGTACTTC. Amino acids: CSVYQGQGETQYF. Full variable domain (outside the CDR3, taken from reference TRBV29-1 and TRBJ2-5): SAVISQKPSRDICQRGTSLTIQCQVDSQVTMMFWYRQQPGQSLTLIATANQGSEATYESGFVIDKFPISRPNLTFSTLTVSNMSPEDSSIYLCSVYQGQGETQYFGPGTRLLVL.

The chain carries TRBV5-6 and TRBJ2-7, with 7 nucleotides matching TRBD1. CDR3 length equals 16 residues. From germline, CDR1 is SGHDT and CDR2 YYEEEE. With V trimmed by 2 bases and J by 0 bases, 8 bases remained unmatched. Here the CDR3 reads CASSFGLGDSSYEQYF. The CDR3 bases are TGTGCCAGCAGCTTTGGTCTCGGGGACAGCTCCTACGAGCAGTACTTC. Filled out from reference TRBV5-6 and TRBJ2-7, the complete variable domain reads DAGVTQSPTHLIKTRGQQVTLRCSPKSGHDTVSWYQQALGQGPQFIFQYYEEEERQRGNFPDRFSGHQFPNYSSELNVNALLLGDSALYLCASSFGLGDSSYEQYFGPGTRLTVT.

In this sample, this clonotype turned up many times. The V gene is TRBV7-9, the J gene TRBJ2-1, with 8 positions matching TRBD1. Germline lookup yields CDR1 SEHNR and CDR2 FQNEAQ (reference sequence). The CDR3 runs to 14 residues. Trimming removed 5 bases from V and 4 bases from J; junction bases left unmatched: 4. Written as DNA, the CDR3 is TGTGCCAGCAGCCCCCGACAGGGGTACAATGAGCAGTTCTTC. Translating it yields CASSPRQGYNEQFF.

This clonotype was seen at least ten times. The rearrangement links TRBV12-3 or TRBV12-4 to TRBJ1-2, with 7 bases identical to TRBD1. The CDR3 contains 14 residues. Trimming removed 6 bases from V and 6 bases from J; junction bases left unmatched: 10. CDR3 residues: CASSRGQVLNGYTF. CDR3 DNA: TGTGCCAGCAGCAGAGGACAGGTCCTCAATGGCTACACCTTC.

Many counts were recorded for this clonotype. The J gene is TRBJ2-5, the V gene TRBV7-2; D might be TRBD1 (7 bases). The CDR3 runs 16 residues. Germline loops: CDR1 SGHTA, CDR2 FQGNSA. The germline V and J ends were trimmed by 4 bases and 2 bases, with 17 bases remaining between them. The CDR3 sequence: CASSSGGSGPQETQYF. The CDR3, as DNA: TGTGCCAGCAGCTCAGGGGGTAGCGGTCCTCAAGAGACCCAGTACTTC.

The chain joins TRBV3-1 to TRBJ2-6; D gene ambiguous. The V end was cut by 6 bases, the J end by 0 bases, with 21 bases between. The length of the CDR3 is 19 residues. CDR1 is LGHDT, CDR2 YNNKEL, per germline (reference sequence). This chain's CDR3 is CASSDALRVGGSGANVLTF. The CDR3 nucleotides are TGTGCCAGCAGTGACGCACTCCGGGTCGGTGGCTCTGGGGCCAACGTCCTGACTTTC. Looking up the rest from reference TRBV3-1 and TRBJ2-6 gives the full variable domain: DTAVSQTPKYLVTQMGNDKSIKCEQNLGHDTMYWYKQDSKKFLKIMFSYNNKELIINETVPNRFSPKSPDKAHLNLHINSLELGDSAVYFCASSDALRVGGSGANVLTFGAGSRLTVL.

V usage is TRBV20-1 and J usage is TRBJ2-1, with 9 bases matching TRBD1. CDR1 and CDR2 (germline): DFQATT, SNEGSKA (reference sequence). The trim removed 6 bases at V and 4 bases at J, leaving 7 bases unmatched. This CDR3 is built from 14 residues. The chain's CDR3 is CSASGTGRYNEQFF. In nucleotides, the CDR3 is TGCAGTGCATCCGGGACAGGGCGATACAATGAGCAGTTCTTC.

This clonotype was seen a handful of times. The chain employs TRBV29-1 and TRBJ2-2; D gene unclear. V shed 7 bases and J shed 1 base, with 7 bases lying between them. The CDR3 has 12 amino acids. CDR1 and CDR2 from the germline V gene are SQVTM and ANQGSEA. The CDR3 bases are TGCAGCGCTGGAGAGAACACCGGGGAGCTGTTTTTT. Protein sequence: CSAGENTGELFF.

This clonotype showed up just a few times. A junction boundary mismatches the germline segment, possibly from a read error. CDR3 DNA sequence: TGTGTCATCAGTGAGTCCGCCAGGACTAGCTTGTACAATGAGCAGTTCTTC. Protein product: CVISESARTSLYNEQFF. The chain uses TRBV10-3 and TRBJ2-1, with TRBD2 matching 8 bases. The CDR3 spans 17 residues. The germline V gene encodes CDR1 ENHRY and CDR2 SYGVKD.

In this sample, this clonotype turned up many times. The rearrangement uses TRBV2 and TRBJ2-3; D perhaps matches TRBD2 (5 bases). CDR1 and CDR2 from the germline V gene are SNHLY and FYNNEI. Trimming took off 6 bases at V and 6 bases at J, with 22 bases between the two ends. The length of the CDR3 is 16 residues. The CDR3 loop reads CASRPTPHGLGDTQYF. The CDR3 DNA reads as TGTGCCAGCAGACCCACCCCACATGGACTCGGGGATACGCAGTATTTT.

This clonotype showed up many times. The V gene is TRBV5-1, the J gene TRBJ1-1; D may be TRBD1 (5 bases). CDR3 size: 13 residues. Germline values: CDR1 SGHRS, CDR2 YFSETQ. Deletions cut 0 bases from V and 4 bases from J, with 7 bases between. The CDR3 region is CASSLVRGTEAFF. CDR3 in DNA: TGCGCCAGCAGCTTGGTAAGGGGCACTGAAGCTTTCTTT.

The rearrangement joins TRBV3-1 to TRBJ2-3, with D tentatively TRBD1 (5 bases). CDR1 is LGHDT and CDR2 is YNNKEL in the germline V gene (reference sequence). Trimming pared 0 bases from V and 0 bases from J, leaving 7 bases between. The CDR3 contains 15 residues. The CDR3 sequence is CASSQDGASTDTQYF. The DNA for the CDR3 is TGTGCCAGCAGCCAAGATGGGGCGAGCACAGATACGCAGTATTTT.

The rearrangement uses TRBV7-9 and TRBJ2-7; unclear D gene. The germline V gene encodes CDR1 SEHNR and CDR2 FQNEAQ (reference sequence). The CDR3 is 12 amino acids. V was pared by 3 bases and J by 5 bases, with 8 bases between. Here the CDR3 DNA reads TGTGCCAGCAGCTTTGTGTCCCACGAGCAGTACTTC. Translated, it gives CASSFVSHEQYF.

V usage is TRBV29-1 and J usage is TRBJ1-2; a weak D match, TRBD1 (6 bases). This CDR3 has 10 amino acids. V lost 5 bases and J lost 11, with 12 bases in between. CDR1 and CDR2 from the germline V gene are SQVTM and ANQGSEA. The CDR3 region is CSVRQEKYTF. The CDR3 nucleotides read TGCAGCGTTCGACAGGAAAAGTACACCTTC. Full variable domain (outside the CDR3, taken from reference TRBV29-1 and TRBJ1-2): SAVISQKPSRDICQRGTSLTIQCQVDSQVTMMFWYRQQPGQSLTLIATANQGSEATYESGFVIDKFPISRPNLTFSTLTVSNMSPEDSSIYLCSVRQEKYTFGSGTRLTVV.

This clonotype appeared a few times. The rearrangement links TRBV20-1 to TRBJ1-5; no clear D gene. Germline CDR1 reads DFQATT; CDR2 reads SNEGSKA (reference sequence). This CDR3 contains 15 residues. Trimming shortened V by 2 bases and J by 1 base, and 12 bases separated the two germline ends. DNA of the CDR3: TGCAGTGCTAGAATAGGGATGTTGAGCAATCAGCCCCAGCATTTT. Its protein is CSARIGMLSNQPQHF.